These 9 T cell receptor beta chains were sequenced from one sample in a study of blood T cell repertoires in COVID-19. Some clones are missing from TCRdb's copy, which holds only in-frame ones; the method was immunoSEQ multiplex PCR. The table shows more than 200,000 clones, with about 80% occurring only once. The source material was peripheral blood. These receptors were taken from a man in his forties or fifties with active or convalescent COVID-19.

CDR3 residues: CASSLAMGWLFF. In DNA form, the CDR3 reads TGTGCCAGCAGCTTAGCGATGGGCTGGCTGTTTTTT. The chain couples TRBV7-9 to TRBJ2-2; D not certain. Germline CDR1 reads SEHNR; CDR2 reads FQNEAQ (reference sequence). The V end lost 0 bases, the J end lost 13 bases, and 9 bases lay between the germline ends. This CDR3 has 12 amino acids.

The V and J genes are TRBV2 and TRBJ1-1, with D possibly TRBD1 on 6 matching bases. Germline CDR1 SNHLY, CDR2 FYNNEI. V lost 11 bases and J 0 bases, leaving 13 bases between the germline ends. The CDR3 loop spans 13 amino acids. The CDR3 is CAGRTVLNTEAFF. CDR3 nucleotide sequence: TGTGCCGGAAGGACAGTCTTGAACACTGAAGCTTTCTTT.

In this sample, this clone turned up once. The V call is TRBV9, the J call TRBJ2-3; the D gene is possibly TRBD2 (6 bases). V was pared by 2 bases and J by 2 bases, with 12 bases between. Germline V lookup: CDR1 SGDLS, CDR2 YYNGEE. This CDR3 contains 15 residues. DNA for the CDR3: TGTGCCAGCAGCGTTCTAGCGTTATCCACAGATACGCAGTATTTT. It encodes CASSVLALSTDTQYF.

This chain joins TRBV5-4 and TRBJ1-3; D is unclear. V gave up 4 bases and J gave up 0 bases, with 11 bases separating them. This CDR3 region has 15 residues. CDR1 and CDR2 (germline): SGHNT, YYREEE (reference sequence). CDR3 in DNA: TGTGCCAGCAGCCCCGGCGGCAACTCTGGAAACACCATATATTTT. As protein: CASSPGGNSGNTIYF.

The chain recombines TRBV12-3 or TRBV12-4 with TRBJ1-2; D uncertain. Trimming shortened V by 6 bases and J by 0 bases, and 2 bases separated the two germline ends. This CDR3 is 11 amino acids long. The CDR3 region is CASSSNYGYTF. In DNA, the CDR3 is TGTGCCAGCAGCTCTAACTATGGCTACACCTTC.

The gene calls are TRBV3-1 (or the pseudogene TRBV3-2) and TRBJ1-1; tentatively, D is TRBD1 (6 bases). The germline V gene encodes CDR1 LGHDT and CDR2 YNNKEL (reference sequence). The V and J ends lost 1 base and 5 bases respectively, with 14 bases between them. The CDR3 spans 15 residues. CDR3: CASSQGILGGTEAFF. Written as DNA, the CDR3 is TGTGCCAGCAGCCAAGGGATCCTAGGGGGTACTGAAGCTTTCTTT.

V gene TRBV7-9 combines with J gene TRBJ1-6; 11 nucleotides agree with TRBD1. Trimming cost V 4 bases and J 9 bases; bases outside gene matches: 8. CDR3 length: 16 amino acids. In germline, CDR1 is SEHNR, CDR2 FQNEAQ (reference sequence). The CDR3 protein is CASSSDPGQGGSPLHF. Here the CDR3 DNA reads TGTGCCAGCAGCTCGGACCCGGGACAGGGGGGTTCACCCCTCCACTTT.

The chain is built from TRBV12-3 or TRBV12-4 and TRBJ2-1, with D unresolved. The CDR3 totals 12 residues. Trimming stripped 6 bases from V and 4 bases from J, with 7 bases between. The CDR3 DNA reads TGTGCCAGCAGCTCAACATACAATGAGCAGTTCTTC. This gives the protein CASSSTYNEQFF.

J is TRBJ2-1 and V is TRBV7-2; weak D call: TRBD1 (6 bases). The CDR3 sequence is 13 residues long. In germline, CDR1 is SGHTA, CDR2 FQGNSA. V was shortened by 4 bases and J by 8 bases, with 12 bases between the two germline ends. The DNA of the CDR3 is TGTGCCAGCAGCTCCAGACAGGTCTATGAGCAGTTCTTC. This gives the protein CASSSRQVYEQFF. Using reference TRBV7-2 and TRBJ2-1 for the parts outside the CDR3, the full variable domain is GAGVSQSPSNKVTEKGKDVELRCDPISGHTALYWYRQSLGQGLEFLIYFQGNSAPDKSGLPSDRFSAERTGGSVSTLTIQRTQQEDSAVYLCASSSRQVYEQFFGPGTRLTVL.